This T cell receptor (beta chain) derives from a study of blood T cell repertoires in COVID-19. The overall study: Specimens from acute and convalescent COVID-19 originated in the United States, Italy and Spain. The analysed material was cDNA or gDNA that came from T cells, B-cell-depleted T cells, or PBMCs.

Germline values: CDR1 MNHEY, CDR2 SMNVEV (reference sequence). Trimming pared 3 bases from V and 1 base from J, leaving 10 bases between. The CDR3 runs to 14 residues. How the authors handled the data: Estimates of nucleated cell counts were drawn from the amplification of reference gene primers. The data were produced by immunoSEQ multiplex PCR, yet TCRdb's version contains in-frame clones alone and is incomplete. The DNA gave D and trimming, while V, J and clone size come from that table. The sample lists around 300,000 clones, around 90% occurring once. The receptor was derived from a young man with active or convalescent COVID-19. The chain carries TRBV27 and TRBJ2-7; a weak D match, TRBD2 (6 bases). The sequenced sample consisted of peripheral blood. In DNA, the CDR3 is TGTGCCAGCAGTTTTGGAGGGCCATCCTACGAGCAGTACTTC. Protein sequence: CASSFGGPSYEQYF.